A selection of T cell receptor beta chains follows, all from one sample in a study of post-analysis software for immune sequencing data. TCRdb reprocessed the PCR reads with MiXCR, giving one entry per CDR3 protein. Of over 700,000 distinct CDR3 sequences listed, 25% to 30% were seen once; the top ten hold roughly 0.57%. Sequences were obtained from blood. The receptors shown here come from a girl aged 10 to 17 with multiple sclerosis. The CDR3 runs from the conserved cysteine through the conserved F or W. Each record gives: V gene, J gene, D gene, clone size, CDR3 protein, CDR3 DNA. The D gene is left open where the match is weak. The size of a clone is reported for some rows only, either as once, few or many, or as a class for expanded clones.

TRBV5-1	TRBJ2-7	TRBD1	-	CARPGQYTHEQYF	TGCGCCAGGCCGGGACAGTACACCCACGAGCAGTACTTC
TRBV12-3/TRBV12-4	TRBJ2-3	TRBD2	-	CASRLSGRMNTQYF	TGTGCCAGCAGACTGAGCGGGAGGATGAATACGCAGTATTTT
TRBV14	TRBJ2-1	-	-	CASSQDYGAGYNEQFF	TGTGCCAGCAGCCAAGATTACGGGGCAGGCTACAATGAGCAGTTCTTC
TRBV15	TRBJ2-7	-	-	CATSRVLGGDEQYF	TGTGCCACCAGCAGAGTTCTGGGTGGGGACGAGCAGTACTTC
TRBV7-2	TRBJ2-7	-	-	CASSPTPISYEQYF	TGTGCCAGCAGCCCGACACCAATTTCCTACGAGCAGTACTTC
TRBV6-6	TRBJ1-4	TRBD1	few	CASSYPRTGTVNEKLFF	TGTGCCAGCAGTTATCCCCGAACCGGGACAGTTAATGAAAAACTGTTTTTT
TRBV20-1	TRBJ2-7	-	few	CSARDFAGGSYEQYF	TGCAGTGCTAGAGATTTCGCAGGGGGGTCCTACGAGCAGTACTTC
TRBV7-8	TRBJ2-7	TRBD2	-	CAGSLAGGPSYEQYF	TGTGCCGGCAGCTTAGCGGGCGGACCCTCCTACGAGCAGTACTTC
TRBV3-1	TRBJ1-6	-	-	CASSQEWADRLLHF	TGTGCCAGCAGCCAAGAGTGGGCCGACAGGCTCCTCCACTTT
TRBV7-2	TRBJ1-1	-	-	CASSLGLGGWNTVAFF	TGTGCCAGCAGCTTGGGCCTGGGGGGCTGGAACACTGTAGCTTTCTTT
TRBV7-9	TRBJ2-1	TRBD2	-	CASSSLGLAGVGEQFF	TGTGCCAGCAGCTCTTTGGGACTAGCGGGAGTAGGTGAGCAGTTCTTC
TRBV10-3	TRBJ2-5	TRBD2	-	CAISEGTKKETQYF	TGTGCCATCAGTGAAGGGACTAAGAAAGAGACCCAGTACTTC
TRBV6-6	TRBJ2-7	TRBD2	-	CASRRGGEPYEQYF	TGTGCCAGCAGACGCGGGGGGGAACCCTACGAGCAGTACTTC
TRBV6-2/TRBV6-3	TRBJ2-7	TRBD1	-	CASSNRDRTYEQYF	TGTGCCAGCAGCAACCGGGACAGGACCTACGAGCAGTACTTC
TRBV21-1	TRBJ1-4	-	-	CASSTQGAKLFF	TGTGCCAGCAGTACACAGGGGGCTAAACTGTTTTTT
TRBV5-1	TRBJ2-1	TRBD2	-	CASSLRLAGINNEQFF	TGCGCCAGCAGCTTGAGACTAGCGGGGATCAACAACGAGCAGTTCTTC
TRBV29-1	TRBJ2-7	TRBD2	-	CSVEGARGSSYEQYF	TGCAGCGTTGAAGGGGCACGCGGGAGCTCCTACGAGCAGTACTTC